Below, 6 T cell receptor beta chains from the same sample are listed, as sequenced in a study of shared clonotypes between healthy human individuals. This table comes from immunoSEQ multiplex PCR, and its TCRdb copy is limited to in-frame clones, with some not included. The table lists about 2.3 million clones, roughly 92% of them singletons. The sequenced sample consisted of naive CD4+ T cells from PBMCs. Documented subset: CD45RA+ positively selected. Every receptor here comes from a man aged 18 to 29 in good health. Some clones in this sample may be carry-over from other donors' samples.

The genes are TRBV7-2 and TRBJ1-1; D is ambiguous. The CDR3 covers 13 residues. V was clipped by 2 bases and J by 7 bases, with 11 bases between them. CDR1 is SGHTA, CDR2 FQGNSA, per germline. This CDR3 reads CASSLSPGLEAFF. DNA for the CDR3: TGTGCCAGCAGCTTATCTCCCGGGCTTGAAGCTTTCTTT.

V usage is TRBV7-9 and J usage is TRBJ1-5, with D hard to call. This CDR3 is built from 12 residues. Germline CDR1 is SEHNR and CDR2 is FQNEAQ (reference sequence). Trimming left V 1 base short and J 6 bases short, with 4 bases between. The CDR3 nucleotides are TGTGCCAGCAGCTTAGTTAGTCAGCCCCAGCATTTT. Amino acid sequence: CASSLVSQPQHF.

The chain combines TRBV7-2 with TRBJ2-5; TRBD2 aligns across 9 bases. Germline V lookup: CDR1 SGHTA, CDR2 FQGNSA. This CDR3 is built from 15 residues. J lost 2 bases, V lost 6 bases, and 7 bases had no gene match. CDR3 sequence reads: CASRPGLARQETQYF. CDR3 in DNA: TGTGCCAGCAGACCCGGACTAGCGCGACAAGAGACCCAGTACTTC.

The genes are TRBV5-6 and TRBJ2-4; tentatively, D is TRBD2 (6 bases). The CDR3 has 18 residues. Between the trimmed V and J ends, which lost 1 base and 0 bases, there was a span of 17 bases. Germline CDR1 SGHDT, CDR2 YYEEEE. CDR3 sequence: CASSLQRVGKGAKNIQYF. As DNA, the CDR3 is TGTGCCAGCAGCTTGCAGCGGGTGGGCAAGGGAGCCAAAAACATTCAGTACTTC.

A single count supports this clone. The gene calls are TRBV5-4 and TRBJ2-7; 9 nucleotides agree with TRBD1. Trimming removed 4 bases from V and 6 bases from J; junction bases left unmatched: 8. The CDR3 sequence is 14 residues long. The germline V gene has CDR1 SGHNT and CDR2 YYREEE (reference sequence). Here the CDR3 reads CASSTGGRSGEQYF. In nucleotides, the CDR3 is TGTGCCAGCAGCACAGGGGGCCGCTCGGGCGAGCAGTACTTC. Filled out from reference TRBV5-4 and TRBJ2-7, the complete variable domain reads ETGVTQSPTHLIKTRGQQVTLRCSSQSGHNTVSWYQQALGQGPQFIFQYYREEENGRGNFPPRFSGLQFPNYSSELNVNALELDDSALYLCASSTGGRSGEQYFGPGTRLTVT.

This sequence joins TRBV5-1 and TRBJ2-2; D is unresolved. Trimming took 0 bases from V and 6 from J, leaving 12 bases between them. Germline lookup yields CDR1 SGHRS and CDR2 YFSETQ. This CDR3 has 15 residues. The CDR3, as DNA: TGCGCCAGCAGCTTGGGGCTAGGTGACGCCGGGGAGCTGTTTTTT. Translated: CASSLGLGDAGELFF.